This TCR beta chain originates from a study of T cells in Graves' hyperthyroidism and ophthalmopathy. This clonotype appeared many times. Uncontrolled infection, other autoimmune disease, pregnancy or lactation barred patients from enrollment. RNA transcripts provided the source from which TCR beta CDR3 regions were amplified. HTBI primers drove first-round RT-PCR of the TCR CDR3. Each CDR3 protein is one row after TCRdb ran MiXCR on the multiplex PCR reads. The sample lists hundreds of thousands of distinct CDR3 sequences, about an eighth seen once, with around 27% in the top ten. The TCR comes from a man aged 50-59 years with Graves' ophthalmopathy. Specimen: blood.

DNA of the CDR3: TGTGCCATCAGGGGACAGGGCGGCTATGGCTACACCTTC. It specifies CAIRGQGGYGYTF. The chain has TRBV10-3 and TRBJ1-2, with TRBD1 matching 9 bases. The CDR3 covers 13 residues. V lost 6 bases to trimming and J lost 4 bases; unmatched junction nucleotides: 3. Germline V CDR1 and CDR2: ENHRY, SYGVKD.